The T cell receptor beta chain described here comes from a study of blood T cell repertoires in COVID-19. Study-wide background: Some COVID-19 samples were acute and others convalescent; all came from the United States, Italy and Spain. From T cells, B-cell-depleted T cells, or PBMCs came the material, which was cDNA or gDNA.

Germline V gene lookup returns CDR1 LNHDA and CDR2 SQIVND (reference sequence). The CDR3 has 17 residues. Trimming took 1 base from V and 4 from J; bases not matched to a gene: 8. Source study methods: Estimates of nucleated cell counts were drawn from the amplification of reference gene primers. Here immunoSEQ multiplex PCR was the method, and the copy in TCRdb shows in-frame clones only, minus some. That table is the source of V, J and clone size, and D and trimming were worked out from the DNA. The profile shows 80,000 to 100,000 clones, around 87% of them singletons. V usage is TRBV19 and J usage is TRBJ2-5; 11 bases align to TRBD2. The sequencing input was peripheral blood. The TCR originated in a woman in her forties or fifties with active or convalescent COVID-19. CDR3 residues: CASSIVASGGSRETQYF. The DNA for the CDR3 is TGTGCCAGTAGTATAGTGGCTAGCGGGGGGTCTAGAGAGACCCAGTACTTC.